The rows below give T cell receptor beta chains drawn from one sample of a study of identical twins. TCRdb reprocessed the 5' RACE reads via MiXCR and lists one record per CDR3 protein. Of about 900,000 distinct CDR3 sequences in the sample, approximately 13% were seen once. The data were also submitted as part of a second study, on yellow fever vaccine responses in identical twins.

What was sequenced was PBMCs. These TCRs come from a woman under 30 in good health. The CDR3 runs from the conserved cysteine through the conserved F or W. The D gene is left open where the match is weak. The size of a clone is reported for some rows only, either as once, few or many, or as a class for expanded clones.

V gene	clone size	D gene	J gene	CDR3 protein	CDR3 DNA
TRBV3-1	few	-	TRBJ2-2	CASSQERDTGELFF	TGTGCCAGCAGCCAAGAACGGGACACCGGGGAGCTGTTTTTT
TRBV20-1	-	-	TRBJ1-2	CSAIGGGGNYGYTF	TGCAGTGCTATTGGGGGCGGGGGTAACTATGGCTACACCTTC
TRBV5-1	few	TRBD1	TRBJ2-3	CASRIGQGAWRTDTQYF	TGCGCCAGCAGGATAGGACAGGGGGCATGGAGGACAGATACGCAGTATTTT
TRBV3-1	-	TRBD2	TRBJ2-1	CASSMRLAGTNEQFF	TGTGCCAGCAGCATGCGACTAGCGGGGACCAATGAGCAGTTCTTC
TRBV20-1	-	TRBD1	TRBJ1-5	CSAPRQGADQPQHF	TGCAGTGCTCCCAGACAGGGGGCAGATCAGCCCCAGCATTTT
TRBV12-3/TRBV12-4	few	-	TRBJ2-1	CASRRETYNEQFF	TGTGCCAGCAGACGTGAAACGTACAATGAGCAGTTCTTC
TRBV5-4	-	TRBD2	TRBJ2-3	CASSAGLAASDTQYF	TGTGCCAGCAGCGCGGGACTAGCGGCCTCAGATACGCAGTATTTT
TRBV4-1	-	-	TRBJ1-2	CASSQDRRGDGYTF	TGCGCCAGCAGCCAAGACCGCAGGGGCGATGGCTACACCTTC
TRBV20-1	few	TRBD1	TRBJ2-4	CSADLQGVKAKNIQYF	TGCAGTGCGGACCTTCAGGGGGTTAAAGCCAAAAACATTCAGTACTTC
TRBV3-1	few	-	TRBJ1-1	CASRQQGFATLAFF	TGTGCCAGCAGACAACAGGGATTCGCTACCCTGGCTTTCTTT
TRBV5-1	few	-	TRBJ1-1	CASSLGVIGTEAFF	TGCGCCAGCAGCCTCGGAGTGATAGGCACTGAAGCTTTCTTT
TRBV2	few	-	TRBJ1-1	CASRQANTEAFF	TGTGCCAGCAGACAAGCCAACACTGAAGCTTTCTTT
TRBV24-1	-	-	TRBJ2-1	CATSDTQGGLGEQFF	TGTGCCACCAGTGACACCCAGGGGGGGTTGGGTGAGCAGTTCTTC
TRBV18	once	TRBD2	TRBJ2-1	CASSPPTSGRVYEQFF	TGTGCCAGCTCACCCCCAACTAGCGGGAGAGTGTATGAGCAGTTCTTC